These 13 T cell receptor beta chains came from one sample sequenced in a study of graft-versus-host responses after intestinal transplantation. Sequencing used immunoSEQ multiplex PCR; TCRdb keeps in-frame clones, though not all of them. The data hold tens of thousands of clones, with 30% to 40% observed a single time. Plating of roughly 200,000 CFSE-labeled responder cells was done together with roughly 200,000 irradiated, violet-dye-labeled stimulator cells. Material: alloreactive CD8+ T cells from a mixed lymphocyte reaction culture, obtained before intestinal transplant. Indicated subset: CFSE-low proliferating T cells sorted from approximately six-day pre-transplant mixed lymphocyte reaction (GvH or HvG direction). These receptors came from a human patient who received an intestinal transplant.

The chain employs TRBV11-1 and TRBJ2-1, with TRBD2 identical over 7 bases. This CDR3 contains 15 residues. Germline V gene sequence: CDR1 SGHAT, CDR2 FQDESV (reference sequence). V gave up 1 base and J gave up 10 bases; unmatched junction bases: 10. CDR3 sequence: CASSLGRGGVDEQFF. In nucleotides, the CDR3 is TGTGCCAGCAGCTTAGGTCGGGGAGGGGTAGACGAGCAGTTCTTC. Full variable domain (outside the CDR3, taken from reference TRBV11-1 and TRBJ2-1): EAEVAQSPRYKITEKSQAVAFWCDPISGHATLYWYRQILGQGPELLVQFQDESVVDDSQLPKDRFSAERLKGVDSTLKIQPAELGDSAMYLCASSLGRGGVDEQFFGPGTRLTVL.

This chain connects TRBV5-4 to TRBJ2-1; TRBD2 matches at 16 bases. The CDR3 has 15 amino acids. Per germline, CDR1 SGHNT and CDR2 YYREEE (reference sequence). Unmatched junction bases numbered 1, after V lost 3 bases and J lost 7 bases. This chain's CDR3 is CASSSGLAGGNEQFF. The CDR3 DNA sequence: TGTGCCAGCAGCTCGGGACTAGCGGGAGGGAATGAGCAGTTCTTC.

This rearrangement joins TRBV7-9 to TRBJ1-1, with 9 nucleotides matching TRBD1. The CDR3 is made up of 12 amino acids. CDR1 is SEHNR, CDR2 FQNEAQ, per germline (reference sequence). V lost 8 bases and J lost 4; bases outside the gene matches: 2. CDR3 region: CASETGGTEAFF. The CDR3 DNA reads as TGTGCCAGCGAGACAGGGGGCACTGAAGCTTTCTTT.

This clone was detected a few times. Written as DNA, the CDR3 is TGCAGCGTTGAGGGGGGATACAACACTGAAGCTTTCTTT. This gives the protein CSVEGGYNTEAFF. The gene calls are TRBV29-1 and TRBJ1-1; weak D call: TRBD1 (5 bases). Trimming removed 3 bases from V and 2 bases from J, with 10 bases in between. Germline assignment: CDR1 SQVTM and CDR2 ANQGSEA. The CDR3 is 13 amino acids. The full variable domain, in which reference TRBV29-1 and TRBJ1-1 provide the parts outside the CDR3, is SAVISQKPSRDICQRGTSLTIQCQVDSQVTMMFWYRQQPGQSLTLIATANQGSEATYESGFVIDKFPISRPNLTFSTLTVSNMSPEDSSIYLCSVEGGYNTEAFFGQGTRLTVV.

This clone has a handful of counts. The gene calls are TRBV19 and TRBJ2-1; the D gene is possibly TRBD1 (6 bases). The germline V gene has CDR1 LNHDA and CDR2 SQIVND (reference sequence). This CDR3 comprises 15 residues. V lost 3 bases and J lost 1, with 10 bases in between. In nucleotides, the CDR3 is TGTGCCAGTAGTATCCTCGGGACATCCTACAATGAGCAGTTCTTC. It is translated as CASSILGTSYNEQFF.

CDR3 DNA sequence: TGCGCCCTGATAGCCTACGAGCAGTACTTC. Translating it yields CALIAYEQYF. The chain joins TRBV5-1 to TRBJ2-5; no definite D call. TRBJ2-7 explains the end of the DNA better; the J call may be wrong. Germline CDR1 reads SGHRS; CDR2 reads YFSETQ. The CDR3 runs to 10 residues.

The V and J genes are TRBV4-2 and TRBJ1-6, with TRBD1 as a possible D gene (5 bases). Trimming shortened V by 1 base and J by 14 bases, and 15 bases separated the two germline ends. The V gene's germline CDR1 is LGHNA and CDR2 YNFKEQ. The CDR3 covers 14 residues. CDR3 sequence: CASSQVAGPRALHF. Here the CDR3 DNA reads TGTGCCAGCAGCCAAGTGGCAGGGCCAAGGGCCCTCCACTTT.

The table lists this clone with a few counts. The chain employs TRBV7-2 and TRBJ1-4; D gene unclear. The CDR3 loop spans 15 amino acids. Per germline, CDR1 SGHTA and CDR2 FQGNSA. Trimming shortened V by 1 base and J by 7 bases, and 13 bases separated the two germline ends. CDR3 nucleotide sequence: TGTGCCAGCAGCTTAGGGGCTTTGGATGGTGAAAAACTGTTTTTT. This codes for CASSLGALDGEKLFF.

In its sample, this clone was seen once. The rearrangement uses TRBV6-5 and TRBJ2-7; D uncertain. This CDR3 is 11 amino acids long. Germline assignment: CDR1 MNHEY and CDR2 SVGAGI. Trimming pared 10 bases from V and 2 bases from J, leaving 9 bases between. The CDR3 loop reads CAISPAYEQYF. CDR3 DNA: TGTGCCATCAGCCCAGCCTACGAGCAGTACTTC.

This clone was counted a few times. The V gene is TRBV27, the J gene TRBJ1-2; D gene unclear. The CDR3 extends over 15 amino acids. Looked up from germline, CDR1 is MNHEY and CDR2 is SMNVEV (reference sequence). Trimming left V 0 bases short and J 11 bases short, with 19 bases between. The CDR3: CASSLSQNNPIEYTF. The CDR3 DNA follows: TGTGCCAGCAGTTTATCGCAAAATAACCCGATTGAGTACACCTTC.

The gene calls are TRBV29-1 and TRBJ1-3; D gene uncertain. V dropped 4 bases and J dropped 1 base, with 11 bases sitting between them. Germline CDR1 and CDR2: SQVTM and ANQGSEA. The CDR3 has 14 residues. CDR3 DNA sequence: TGCAGCGTTGTGAGGTTGGAGTCTGGAAACACCATATATTTT. Residues: CSVVRLESGNTIYF.

This chain connects TRBV13 to TRBJ2-1; D not certain. In germline, CDR1 is PRHDT, CDR2 FYEKMQ (reference sequence). The CDR3 has 12 amino acids. V gave up 4 bases and J gave up 8 bases, with 9 bases separating them. CDR3: CASSSTTDEQFF. The CDR3 nucleotides are TGTGCCAGCAGCTCGACCACAGATGAGCAGTTCTTC.

The chain has TRBV6-4 and TRBJ2-5; 7 bases align to TRBD1. The CDR3 sequence is 18 residues long. CDR1 and CDR2 (germline): MRHNA, SNTAGT. V was clipped by 2 bases and J by 4 bases; unmatched bases: 16. The CDR3 is CASSDVTYREGGGETQYF. CDR3 DNA sequence: TGTGCCAGCAGTGACGTAACCTACAGGGAAGGGGGCGGAGAGACCCAGTACTTC.